The 5 T cell receptor beta chains below were found in one sample sequenced in a study of shared clonotypes between healthy human individuals. The protocol was immunoSEQ multiplex PCR, while the TCRdb copy is restricted to in-frame clones and leaves out a portion. The sample has 95,000 to 120,000 clones; 55% to 70% are singletons. The sequenced sample consisted of memory CD8+ T cells sorted from blood. This sample's subset: CD45RO+ cells pooled with CCR7-negative TemRA cells. The receptors originated from a woman in her twenties or thirties in good health.

The chain links TRBV7-6 to TRBJ2-2; tentatively, D is TRBD1 or TRBD2 (5 bases each). Deletions cut 8 bases from V and 6 bases from J, with 19 bases between. The CDR3 is 15 residues long. CDR1 is SGHVS and CDR2 is FNYEAQ in the germline V gene. The CDR3 loop reads CASWDGVSGPGELFF. CDR3 DNA: TGTGCCAGCTGGGACGGCGTTTCCGGACCCGGGGAGCTGTTTTTT.

This clone was seen once. V usage is TRBV10-2 and J usage is TRBJ2-7; D is ambiguous. Germline V gene sequence: CDR1 WSHSY, CDR2 SAAADI. V was pared by 1 base and J by 2 bases, with 9 bases between. The CDR3 has 14 residues. The CDR3 DNA is TGCGCCAGCAGTGAGTTTCAAGGCCCCTACGAGCAGTACTTC. The encoded protein is CASSEFQGPYEQYF.

There are many counts of this clone. The chain has TRBV19 and TRBJ2-7; 7 positions agree with TRBD2. Germline loops: CDR1 LNHDA, CDR2 SQIVND (reference sequence). This CDR3 has 14 residues. V dropped 3 bases and J dropped 2; count of bases not matched to a gene: 4. CDR3 DNA sequence: TGTGCCAGTAGTATCGGGGAGGGAACCTACGAGCAGTACTTC. It is translated as CASSIGEGTYEQYF. Supplemented by reference TRBV19 and TRBJ2-7, the full variable domain reads DGGITQSPKYLFRKEGQNVTLSCEQNLNHDAMYWYRQDPGQGLRLIYYSQIVNDFQKGDIAEGYSVSREKKESFPLTVTSAQKNPTAFYLCASSIGEGTYEQYFGPGTRLTVT.

The CDR3: CATSSHQGSGATEKLFF. The CDR3 DNA reads as TGTGCCACCAGCAGTCACCAAGGGTCAGGGGCTACCGAAAAACTGTTTTTT. This rearrangement joins TRBV15 to TRBJ1-4; D may be TRBD1 (6 bases). With 3 bases removed from V and 8 bases from J, the gap between germline ends came to 22 bases. Germline CDR1 LNHNV, CDR2 YYDKDF (reference sequence). CDR3 length: 17 residues.

The rearrangement links TRBV28 to TRBJ1-2; the D is unclear. Deletions cut 5 bases from V and 4 bases from J, with 11 bases between. Germline lookup yields CDR1 MDHEN and CDR2 SYDVKM. The CDR3 loop spans 13 amino acids. The CDR3, as DNA: TGTGCCAGCAGTCTATTGGGCGTCTATGGCTACACCTTC. It codes for CASSLLGVYGYTF.